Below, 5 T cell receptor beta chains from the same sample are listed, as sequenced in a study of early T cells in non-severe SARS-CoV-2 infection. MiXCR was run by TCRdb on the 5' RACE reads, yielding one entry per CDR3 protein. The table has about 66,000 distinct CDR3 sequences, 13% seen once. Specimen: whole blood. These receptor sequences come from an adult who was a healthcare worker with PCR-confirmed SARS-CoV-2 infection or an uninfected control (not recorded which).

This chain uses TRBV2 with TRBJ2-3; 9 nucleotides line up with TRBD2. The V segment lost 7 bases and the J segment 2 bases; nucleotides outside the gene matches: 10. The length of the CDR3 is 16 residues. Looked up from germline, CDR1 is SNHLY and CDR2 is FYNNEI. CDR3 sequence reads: CASTISGLAYTDTQYF. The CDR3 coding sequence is TGTGCCAGCACCATATCGGGACTAGCCTACACAGATACGCAGTATTTT.

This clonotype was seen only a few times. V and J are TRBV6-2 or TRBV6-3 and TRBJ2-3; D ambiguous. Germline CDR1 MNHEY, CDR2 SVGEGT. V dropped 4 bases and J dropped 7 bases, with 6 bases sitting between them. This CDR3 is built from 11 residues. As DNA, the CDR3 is TGTGCCAGCAGTTCTACCTATACGCAGTATTTT. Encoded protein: CASSSTYTQYF.

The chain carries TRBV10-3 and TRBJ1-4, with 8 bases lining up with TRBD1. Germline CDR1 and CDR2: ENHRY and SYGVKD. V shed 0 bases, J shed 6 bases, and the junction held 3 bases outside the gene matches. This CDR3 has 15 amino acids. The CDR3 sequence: CAISESPGQDEKLFF. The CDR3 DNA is TGTGCCATCAGTGAGTCCCCGGGACAGGATGAAAAACTGTTTTTT.

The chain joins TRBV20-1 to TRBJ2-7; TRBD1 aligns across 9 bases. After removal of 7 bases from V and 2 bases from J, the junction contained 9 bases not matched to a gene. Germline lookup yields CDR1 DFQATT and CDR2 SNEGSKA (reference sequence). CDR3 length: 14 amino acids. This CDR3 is CSVGQGTNTYEQYF. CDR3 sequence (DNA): TGCAGTGTCGGACAGGGGACTAACACCTACGAGCAGTACTTC.

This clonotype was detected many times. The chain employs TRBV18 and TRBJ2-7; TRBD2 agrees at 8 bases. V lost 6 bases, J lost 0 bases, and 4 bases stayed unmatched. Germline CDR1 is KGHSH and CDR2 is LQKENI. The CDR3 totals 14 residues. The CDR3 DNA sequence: TGTGCCAGCTCTCCGAGCGGGAGCTCCTACGAGCAGTACTTC. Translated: CASSPSGSSYEQYF.